The 22 T cell receptor beta chains below all came from one sample that was sequenced in a study of T cell responses to AZD1222 COVID-19 vaccine. Sequenced by immunoSEQ multiplex PCR; TCRdb stores in-frame clones only, minus some. The table shows 150,000 or so clones, with 85% to 95% occurring only once. This specimen consisted of peripheral blood, obtained on day 0 of AZD1222 vaccination. These receptors were collected from an adult in good health.

The rearrangement uses TRBV3-1 (or the pseudogene TRBV3-2) and TRBJ2-3, with D possibly called TRBD1 or TRBD2 (5 bases each). Between the trimmed V and J ends, which lost 4 bases and 0 bases, there was a span of 8 bases. The CDR3 loop spans 14 amino acids. Looked up from germline, CDR1 is LGHDT and CDR2 is YNNKEL (reference sequence). CDR3 protein: CASSRGVSTDTQYF. The CDR3 coding sequence is TGTGCCAGCAGCCGAGGGGTCAGCACAGATACGCAGTATTTT.

This chain connects TRBV28 to TRBJ1-5; possible D gene TRBD1, 6 bases. V dropped 2 bases and J dropped 4 bases, with 9 bases sitting between them. CDR3 size: 14 residues. CDR1 and CDR2 (germline): MDHEN, SYDVKM. CDR3 coding DNA: TGTGCCAGCAGTTTAGGGCAGGGGAATCAGCCCCAGCATTTT. This encodes CASSLGQGNQPQHF.

The chain links TRBV4-1 to TRBJ2-7; a possible D gene is TRBD1 (7 bases). Per the germline V gene, CDR1 is MGHRA and CDR2 is YSYEKL. CDR3 length equals 17 residues. The germline V and J ends were trimmed by 2 bases and 2 bases, with 19 bases remaining between them. The CDR3 here is CASSQMRGRRGTYEQYF. The CDR3 nucleotides read TGCGCCAGCAGCCAAATGAGGGGGCGGCGGGGAACCTACGAGCAGTACTTC.

CDR3 DNA: TGTGCCAGCAGCAGACGAGTACTAGAGACCCAGTACTTC. It translates to CASSRRVLETQYF. This chain links TRBV5-6 with TRBJ2-5; D is unclear. V lost 4 bases, J lost 4 bases, and 11 bases lay in between. Germline V gene data show CDR1 as SGHDT and CDR2 as YYEEEE. The length of the CDR3 is 13 residues.

The chain uses TRBV11-2 and TRBJ2-3, with D tentatively TRBD1 or TRBD2 (5 bases each). CDR1 SGHAT and CDR2 FQNNGV come from the germline V gene. The V end lost 1 base, the J end lost 3 bases, and 5 bases lay between the germline ends. The length of the CDR3 is 13 residues. CDR3 in DNA: TGTGCCAGCAGCTTAGGGGGGACAGATACGCAGTATTTT. This sequence encodes CASSLGGTDTQYF.

This clone was picked up one time. The chain joins TRBV4-1 to TRBJ2-5; 7 bases align to TRBD1. CDR1 is MGHRA and CDR2 is YSYEKL in the germline V gene. Unmatched junction bases numbered 7, after V lost 5 bases and J lost 1 base. The CDR3 is made up of 15 amino acids. CDR3 coding DNA: TGCGCCAGCAGCAAACCGGGACAGTTCCAAGAGACCCAGTACTTC. It is translated as CASSKPGQFQETQYF.

V and J are TRBV30 and TRBJ2-1; 10 bases line up with TRBD2. This CDR3 spans 15 amino acids. Losses at the gene ends were 3 bases for V and 5 bases for J; bases not matched to a gene: 7. Germline loops: CDR1 GTSNPN, CDR2 SVGIG (reference sequence). CDR3 region: CAWREPSGSHNEQFF. DNA of the CDR3: TGTGCCTGGAGGGAGCCTAGCGGGAGCCACAATGAGCAGTTCTTC.

Turning to this clone: The sample has other DNA sequences that encode this CDR3 too. The chain uses TRBV9 and TRBJ2-5; TRBD2 aligns across 8 bases. Germline lookup yields CDR1 SGDLS and CDR2 YYNGEE. V lost 0 bases to trimming and J lost 4 bases; unmatched junction nucleotides: 5. The CDR3 runs 15 residues. The CDR3 is CASSVDSGRGETQYF. For the CDR3, the DNA is TGTGCCAGCAGCGTAGATTCCGGGAGGGGAGAGACCCAGTACTTC.

The genes are TRBV5-4 and TRBJ1-2; TRBD1 agrees at 7 bases. The trim removed 1 base at V and 10 bases at J, leaving 19 bases unmatched. CDR3 length: 17 amino acids. Per germline, CDR1 SGHNT and CDR2 YYREEE (reference sequence). Here the CDR3 reads CASSLWGRGLSAGDYTF. The DNA for the CDR3 is TGTGCCAGCAGCTTGTGGGGCAGGGGGTTGAGTGCGGGCGACTACACCTTC. Drawing the rest from reference TRBV5-4 and TRBJ1-2, the complete variable domain is ETGVTQSPTHLIKTRGQQVTLRCSSQSGHNTVSWYQQALGQGPQFIFQYYREEENGRGNFPPRFSGLQFPNYSSELNVNALELDDSALYLCASSLWGRGLSAGDYTFGSGTRLTVV.

The CDR3 coding sequence is TGTGCCAGCAGCCAAGGGACAGGGGGCCTCACCGGGGAGCTGTTTTTT. It yields the protein CASSQGTGGLTGELFF. V and J are TRBV3-1 (or the pseudogene TRBV3-2) and TRBJ2-2, with 11 bases matching TRBD1. J lost 4 bases, V lost 1 base, and 2 bases had no gene match. This CDR3 is 16 amino acids long. CDR1 is LGHDT, CDR2 YNNKEL, per germline (reference sequence).

The V call is TRBV13, the J call TRBJ2-7; D is tentatively TRBD1 or TRBD2 (5 bases each). Trimming cost V 5 bases and J 12 bases, with 23 bases left between them. Germline V gives CDR1 PRHDT, CDR2 FYEKMQ (reference sequence). The CDR3 consists of 14 residues. The CDR3 bases are TGTGCCAGCAGCATTACTCTGACGGGCCCGGGGCTGTACTTC. Its protein product is CASSITLTGPGLYF.

The rearrangement links TRBV7-3 to TRBJ2-1; D may match TRBD1 or TRBD2 (5 bases each). The CDR3 has 15 amino acids. Trimming took off 2 bases at V and 6 bases at J, with 14 bases between the two ends. Germline V gene sequence: CDR1 SGHTA, CDR2 FQGTGA. DNA for the CDR3: TGTGCCAGCAGCTTATCTGGGGGTTTGGGCAATGAGCAGTTCTTC. This codes for CASSLSGGLGNEQFF.

The table lists this clone with a few counts. The rearrangement links TRBV28 to TRBJ2-5; D is possibly TRBD1 or TRBD2 (5 bases each). The CDR3 loop spans 14 amino acids. V was pared by 6 bases and J by 1 base, with 12 bases between. Germline V gene sequence: CDR1 MDHEN, CDR2 SYDVKM. In DNA form, the CDR3 reads TGTGCCAGCAGCGATGGGGGAATCCAAGAGACCCAGTACTTC. Its translation is CASSDGGIQETQYF.

The chain has TRBV28 and TRBJ1-5; 7 nucleotides match TRBD1. J gave up 4 bases and V 6 bases, and 6 bases lay outside the gene matches. The CDR3 loop spans 14 amino acids. CDR1 MDHEN and CDR2 SYDVKM come from the germline V gene. CDR3 residues: CASRPGQLNQPQHF. CDR3 DNA: TGTGCCAGCAGACCGGGACAGCTTAATCAGCCCCAGCATTTT.

J is TRBJ1-3 and V is TRBV28; 7 bases match TRBD1. From germline, CDR1 is MDHEN and CDR2 SYDVKM. This CDR3 is built from 19 residues. After removal of 5 bases from V and 0 bases from J, the junction contained 16 bases not matched to a gene. The CDR3 bases are TGTGCCAGCAGTCCTCAACCGAGGGACAGTCTTTTCTCTGGAAACACCATATATTTT. Translation: CASSPQPRDSLFSGNTIYF.

This chain joins TRBV19 and TRBJ1-1, with TRBD1 matching over 9 bases. V was pared by 3 bases and J by 4 bases, with 6 bases of the junction left unmatched. This CDR3 is 15 amino acids long. Per germline, CDR1 LNHDA and CDR2 SQIVND (reference sequence). CDR3 DNA sequence: TGTGCCAGTAGTATTTCCGGGACAGGGCCCACTGAAGCTTTCTTT. Encoded protein: CASSISGTGPTEAFF. The entire variable domain, with the rest obtained from reference TRBV19 and TRBJ1-1, is as follows: DGGITQSPKYLFRKEGQNVTLSCEQNLNHDAMYWYRQDPGQGLRLIYYSQIVNDFQKGDIAEGYSVSREKKESFPLTVTSAQKNPTAFYLCASSISGTGPTEAFFGQGTRLTVV.

This rearrangement joins TRBV19 to TRBJ2-1, with TRBD2 matching 13 bases. The CDR3 loop spans 15 amino acids. The V segment lost 5 bases and the J segment 4 bases; nucleotides outside the gene matches: 2. In germline, CDR1 is LNHDA, CDR2 SQIVND (reference sequence). The CDR3 loop is CASSVGLAGYNEQFF. The CDR3 nucleotides are TGTGCCAGTAGTGTGGGACTAGCGGGATACAATGAGCAGTTCTTC.

The V and J genes are TRBV9 and TRBJ1-2, with D possibly TRBD1 on 5 matching bases. The V end lost 2 bases, the J end lost 6 bases, and 14 bases lay between the germline ends. This CDR3 spans 14 amino acids. Per germline, CDR1 SGDLS and CDR2 YYNGEE. The chain's CDR3 is CASSVAYRGDGYTF. CDR3 in DNA: TGTGCCAGCAGCGTCGCCTATCGGGGGGATGGCTACACCTTC.

The chain couples TRBV6-5 to TRBJ1-3; D not certain. Germline V gene lookup returns CDR1 MNHEY and CDR2 SVGAGI. The ends were cut back, 6 bases at V and 1 base at J, with 10 bases in the middle. The CDR3 length is 14 residues. The CDR3 spells CASSPGVSGNTIYF. The DNA for the CDR3 is TGTGCCAGCAGCCCCGGGGTATCTGGAAACACCATATATTTT.

The chain recombines TRBV7-9 with TRBJ2-2, with TRBD2 as a possible D gene (6 bases). V was pared by 2 bases and J by 2 bases, with 9 bases between. CDR3 length: 15 residues. From germline, CDR1 is SEHNR and CDR2 FQNEAQ (reference sequence). The CDR3 region is CASSLIAVNTGELFF. The CDR3 DNA is TGTGCCAGCAGCTTAATAGCGGTAAACACCGGGGAGCTGTTTTTT.

J is TRBJ2-2 and V is TRBV2, with 9 bases matching TRBD2. V gave up 7 bases and J gave up 0 bases; unmatched junction bases: 9. CDR1 is SNHLY, CDR2 FYNNEI, per germline. This CDR3 has 17 amino acids. CDR3 sequence (DNA): TGTGCCAGCACCCGCGGGGGGGGGAAAGCGAACACCGGGGAGCTGTTTTTT. This sequence encodes CASTRGGGKANTGELFF.

This clone has a handful of counts. This rearrangement joins TRBV6-5 to TRBJ1-2; perhaps TRBD1 as D (5 bases). Trimming shortened V by 6 bases and J by 4 bases, and 15 bases separated the two germline ends. Germline lookup yields CDR1 MNHEY and CDR2 SVGAGI. CDR3 length: 14 amino acids. The CDR3 nucleotides read TGTGCCAGCAGCCGAAGTCAGGGAGGCTATGGCTACACCTTC. Its translation is CASSRSQGGYGYTF.